The clone carrying this T cell receptor (beta chain) was seen repeatedly, ten times or more. Its target is unknown. In germline, CDR1 is SNHLY, CDR2 FYNNEI. V was shortened by 6 bases and J by 10 bases, with 19 bases between the two germline ends. This CDR3 contains 14 residues. The data are from a study of spatial heterogeneity in lung cancer. The overall study: A consistent excess of beta-chain over alpha-chain sequences was detected. Correlation of TCR transcript counts in tumor regions with a T cell module score from matched bulk RNA-seq was strong. Study results and caveats: The study found that expanded intratumoral alpha and beta TCR counts tracked tumor mutation counts.

Carried by each TCR cDNA molecule was a unique molecular identifier. TCRdb passed the 5' RACE reads through MiXCR, listing each CDR3 protein once. The data hold about 100,000 distinct CDR3 sequences, with 3.5% to 5% observed a single time. Time point specified: sample taken at primary tumor resection. The authors sequenced whole RNA from tumor, nontumor lung or frozen PBMC without sorting. The receptor was isolated from a male donor with early-stage non-small cell lung cancer. This chain links TRBV2 with TRBJ2-1; D might be TRBD2 (6 bases). The sample consisted of lung tumor tissue, taken at surgery. Written as DNA, the CDR3 is TGTGCCAGCAGGCTAGGTGCGGGATATGAGGAGCAGTTCTTC. Amino acid sequence: CASRLGAGYEEQFF.